What follows are 27 T cell receptor beta chains derived from one specimen sequenced in a study of post-analysis software for immune sequencing data. Unique molecular identifiers were carried by the TCR beta cDNA libraries. TCRdb reanalysed the PCR reads using MiXCR and keeps one entry per CDR3 protein. The sample records fewer than 850,000 distinct CDR3 sequences, 25% to 30% being singletons. Their antigen targets remain unknown. Study outcomes and limitations: When patients were compared with controls, about five TRBV segments were more frequent, TRBV5-6, TRBV5-1 and TRBV20-1 among them.

The sequenced sample consisted of blood. The source of these receptors is a girl under 18 with multiple sclerosis.

In this sample, this clonotype turned up a few times. V usage is TRBV20-1 and J usage is TRBJ1-6, with TRBD1 as a possible D gene (6 bases). There are 12 residues in the CDR3. Germline CDR1 is DFQATT and CDR2 is SNEGSKA (reference sequence). V lost 6 bases and J 9 bases, leaving 12 bases between the germline ends. For the CDR3, the DNA is TGCAGTGCCGGTTGGGGGGCTTCACCCCTCCACTTT. Translating gives CSAGWGASPLHF.

This clonotype was recorded a few times. The V and J genes are TRBV6-5 and TRBJ1-2; D not resolved. Deletions cut 2 bases from V and 3 bases from J, with 16 bases between. CDR1 and CDR2 (germline): MNHEY, SVGAGI. The CDR3 totals 16 residues. CDR3 protein: CASSYHRSGGDYGYTF. DNA of the CDR3: TGTGCCAGCAGTTACCATAGGTCAGGCGGGGACTATGGCTACACCTTC.

The V call is TRBV5-1, the J call TRBJ1-5; D call uncertain. The CDR3 extends over 15 amino acids. Between the trimmed V and J ends, which lost 0 bases and 6 bases, there was a span of 13 bases. In germline, CDR1 is SGHRS, CDR2 YFSETQ. This chain's CDR3 is CASSLEGLIIQPQHF. The CDR3 region has the DNA TGCGCCAGCAGCTTGGAGGGTCTCATTATTCAGCCCCAGCATTTT.

This clonotype was counted a few times. The chain is built from TRBV7-2 and TRBJ2-3, with 9 positions matching TRBD2. Per germline, CDR1 SGHTA and CDR2 FQGNSA. Losses at the gene ends were 5 bases for V and 5 bases for J; bases not matched to a gene: 8. The CDR3 runs 15 residues. CDR3 nucleotide sequence: TGTGCCAGCAGCCAGACTAGCGGTCCCGGAGATACGCAGTATTTT. Encoded protein: CASSQTSGPGDTQYF.

This clonotype was counted between two and nine times. The chain links TRBV12-3 or TRBV12-4 to TRBJ1-5; D gene uncertain. The CDR3 length is 14 residues. V was cut by 5 bases and J by 3 bases, with 11 bases left in between. CDR3 region: CASSLRSTNQPQHF. CDR3 nucleotides: TGTGCCAGCAGTCTACGGTCAACCAATCAGCCCCAGCATTTT.

This chain links TRBV7-4 with TRBJ1-6; TRBD1 might be the D (5 bases). Germline CDR1 reads SGHVT; CDR2 reads SQSDAQ. The CDR3 is made up of 15 amino acids. The V end lost 5 bases, the J end lost 12 bases, and 20 bases lay between the germline ends. The CDR3 region is CASSDRNGSREPLHF. For the CDR3, the DNA is TGTGCCAGCAGCGATCGTAACGGAAGCAGGGAACCCCTCCACTTT.

This chain connects TRBV6-5 to TRBJ2-2; the D is unclear. CDR1 is MNHEY and CDR2 is SVGAGI in the germline V gene. The V gene lost 3 bases and the J gene lost 5 bases, with 7 bases spanning the gap. The CDR3 spans 13 residues. As DNA, the CDR3 is TGTGCCAGCAGTTATGACAATACCGGGGAGCTGTTTTTT. This encodes CASSYDNTGELFF.

The gene calls are TRBV15 and TRBJ2-1; TRBD2 is a possible D gene (5 bases). Germline V gene sequence: CDR1 LNHNV, CDR2 YYDKDF (reference sequence). V gave up 5 bases and J gave up 6 bases, with 32 bases separating them. The CDR3 sequence is 20 residues long. This CDR3 is CATSQKPGVPSKGGGNEQFF. The CDR3 nucleotides read TGTGCCACCAGCCAGAAACCCGGGGTCCCGAGTAAGGGCGGAGGCAATGAGCAGTTCTTC.

This clonotype was seen many times. This chain links TRBV12-3 or TRBV12-4 with TRBJ1-2; D is possibly TRBD1 (6 bases). V was pared by 3 bases and J by 8 bases, with 10 bases between. CDR3 length: 12 residues. CDR3 amino acids: CASSLGGQGYTF. The DNA for the CDR3 is TGTGCCAGCAGTTTGGGGGGGCAAGGCTACACCTTC.

There are a few counts of this clonotype. The chain combines TRBV20-1 with TRBJ2-5; D is unclear. The CDR3 length is 10 residues. Trimming pared 6 bases from V and 11 bases from J, leaving 13 bases between. Germline V CDR1 and CDR2: DFQATT, SNEGSKA (reference sequence). The CDR3 nucleotides read TGCAGTGCGCAGAGGTCCGGGCAGTACTTC. Protein: CSAQRSGQYF.

This clonotype was recorded at least ten times. The chain joins TRBV3-1 to TRBJ1-5; no clear D. The CDR3 loop spans 15 amino acids. From germline, CDR1 is LGHDT and CDR2 YNNKEL (reference sequence). V lost 0 bases and J lost 3, with 9 bases in between. The CDR3 region has the DNA TGTGCCAGCAGCCAAGATGCGTCCTCCAATCAGCCCCAGCATTTT. This translates into CASSQDASSNQPQHF.

The chain recombines TRBV5-1 with TRBJ2-7; tentatively, D is TRBD1 or TRBD2 (5 bases each). Germline loops: CDR1 SGHRS, CDR2 YFSETQ. V gave up 0 bases and J gave up 5 bases, with 15 bases separating them. The CDR3 has 15 amino acids. In nucleotides, the CDR3 is TGCGCCAGCAGCTTGGCGGGGAGACAGTGGGACGAGCAGTACTTC. Amino acids: CASSLAGRQWDEQYF.

This clonotype was observed at least ten times. The rearrangement links TRBV7-8 to TRBJ2-7, with 10 bases matching TRBD2. V dropped 5 bases and J dropped 2; count of bases not matched to a gene: 6. This CDR3 is 15 amino acids long. Germline CDR1 and CDR2: SGHVS and FQNEAQ. The CDR3 nucleotides read TGTGCCAGCAGCAACAGCGGGAGGGTCACCTACGAGCAGTACTTC. Translated, it gives CASSNSGRVTYEQYF.

The chain uses TRBV7-9 and TRBJ2-1; tentatively, D is TRBD1 (5 bases). The germline V gene has CDR1 SEHNR and CDR2 FQNEAQ (reference sequence). This CDR3 has 13 amino acids. V was shortened by 6 bases and J by 12 bases, with 18 bases between the two germline ends. The CDR3 region has the DNA TGTGCCAGCAGGCCCGACAGCCTGGAAGGGCAGTTCTTC. It is translated as CASRPDSLEGQFF.

The chain carries TRBV18 and TRBJ2-5, with D possibly called TRBD1 or TRBD2 (5 bases each). The end of the DNA fits TRBJ2-7 better, so the J call may be wrong. Germline V gene data show CDR1 as KGHSH and CDR2 as LQKENI. The CDR3 spans 14 residues. For the CDR3, the DNA is TGTGCCAGCTCACCCAGGGAGCGAACCTACGAGCAGTACTTC. This gives the protein CASSPRERTYEQYF.

The CDR3 sequence is CASSLTRPVGVFYGYTF. Here the CDR3 DNA reads TGTGCCAGCAGCCTGACCCGCCCCGTGGGGGTCTTCTATGGCTACACCTTC. This chain connects TRBV7-8 to TRBJ1-2; D may be TRBD1 (5 bases). V was cut by 5 bases and J by 4 bases, with 23 bases left in between. The germline CDR1 and CDR2 sequences are SGHVS and FQNEAQ. The CDR3 sequence is 17 residues long.

This clonotype was seen at least ten times. This sequence joins TRBV6-5 and TRBJ2-7, with TRBD2 matching over 10 bases. Germline trimming cut 5 bases from V and 3 bases from J; bases unmatched to any gene: 4. Germline V CDR1 and CDR2: MNHEY, SVGAGI. CDR3 length equals 14 residues. This CDR3 is CASSRTSGGYEQYF. The CDR3 bases are TGTGCCAGCAGTCGGACTAGCGGAGGCTACGAGCAGTACTTC.

This chain uses TRBV6-2 or TRBV6-3 with TRBJ2-3; D gene unclear. Per germline, CDR1 MNHEY and CDR2 SVGEGT. V was pared by 10 bases and J by 6 bases, with 14 bases between. This CDR3 comprises 12 residues. The CDR3 DNA reads TGTGCCAACAGCCGAACGGCGGATACGCAGTATTTT. It is translated as CANSRTADTQYF.

This clonotype has only a few counts. V gene TRBV12-3 or TRBV12-4 combines with J gene TRBJ2-5; D is undetermined. The tail of the sequence fits TRBJ2-7 better, so the J call may be wrong. The CDR3 extends over 13 amino acids. The DNA of the CDR3 is TGTGCCAGCAGTTTAATTATGGGCTCCGAGCAGTACTTC. It specifies CASSLIMGSEQYF.

This clonotype came up a few times. The chain has TRBV28 and TRBJ2-5; possibly TRBD2 for D (6 bases). The germline gives CDR1 MDHEN, CDR2 SYDVKM. Between the trimmed V and J ends, which lost 6 bases and 3 bases, there was a span of 17 bases. CDR3 length equals 15 residues. The CDR3 region is CASSPRDLRKETQYF. Here the CDR3 DNA reads TGTGCCAGCAGCCCACGGGACTTACGAAAAGAGACCCAGTACTTC.

The rearrangement links TRBV20-1 to TRBJ1-1; unclear D gene. V was pared by 4 bases and J by 0 bases, with 9 bases between. The CDR3 length is 13 residues. The germline gives CDR1 DFQATT, CDR2 SNEGSKA (reference sequence). The CDR3 coding sequence is TGCAGTGCTACCGGACCGTTGAACACTGAAGCTTTCTTT. Translating it yields CSATGPLNTEAFF.

J is TRBJ1-6 and V is TRBV27; D gene uncertain. The germline V gene encodes CDR1 MNHEY and CDR2 SMNVEV (reference sequence). V gave up 2 bases and J gave up 14 bases, with 13 bases separating them. The CDR3 is made up of 13 amino acids. The CDR3 spells CASSLVAGKALHF. The CDR3 DNA sequence: TGTGCCAGCAGTTTAGTGGCCGGCAAGGCCCTCCACTTT.

The rearrangement joins TRBV11-3 to TRBJ2-1; 8 bases line up with TRBD1. The junction had 16 bases not matched to a gene; V was cut back by 5 bases and J by 7 bases. The germline gives CDR1 SGHNT, CDR2 YENEEA. This CDR3 is built from 17 residues. CDR3 nucleotides: TGTGCCAGCAGCCAACAAGACAGGGGTCGGCTAACGAATGAGCAGTTCTTC. This codes for CASSQQDRGRLTNEQFF.

The chain employs TRBV19 and TRBJ2-3; D possibly matches TRBD1 or TRBD2 (5 bases each). The CDR3 loop spans 14 amino acids. V was cut by 3 bases and J by 2 bases, with 9 bases left in between. Per the germline V gene, CDR1 is LNHDA and CDR2 is SQIVND (reference sequence). CDR3 region: CASSMGRNTDTQYF. The CDR3 nucleotides read TGTGCCAGTAGTATGGGACGGAACACAGATACGCAGTATTTT.

The chain joins TRBV12-3 or TRBV12-4 to TRBJ2-1; D is perhaps TRBD1 or TRBD2 (5 bases each). This CDR3 has 14 amino acids. V lost 1 base, J lost 5 bases, and 9 bases lay in between. The chain's CDR3 is CASSLVGTHNEQFF. DNA for the CDR3: TGTGCCAGCAGTTTAGTGGGGACCCACAATGAGCAGTTCTTC.

This chain connects TRBV12-3 or TRBV12-4 to TRBJ2-3; TRBD1 matches 7 bases. With V trimmed by 6 bases and J by 1 base, 7 bases remained unmatched. The CDR3 is 15 residues long. CDR3 sequence (DNA): TGTGCCAGCAGAACGACAGGGCGGGGCACAGATACGCAGTATTTT. Amino acids: CASRTTGRGTDTQYF.

This clonotype has a handful of counts. This chain links TRBV5-1 with TRBJ1-6; no reliable D call. The CDR3 is 16 residues long. Trimming removed 0 bases from V and 5 bases from J, with 12 bases in between. Germline assignment: CDR1 SGHRS and CDR2 YFSETQ. The CDR3 region has the DNA TGCGCCAGCAGCTTGGTCGGGCGGCCCGATAATTCACCCCTCCACTTT. Translating it yields CASSLVGRPDNSPLHF.